This entry lists 21 T cell receptor beta chains sequenced from one sample in a study of human T cells and chemical hapten exposure. As to time point: patch test 1, 2 weeks after DPC sensitization. Treatment in this sample: therapeutic diphenylcyclopropenone sensitization with weekly scalp DPC. TCRdb passed the RACE reads through MiXCR, listing each CDR3 protein once. The table lists about 120,000 distinct CDR3 sequences, approximately 13% of them singletons. This sample comprised whole blood, obtained in connection with sensitization to the hapten diphenylcyclopropenone (DPC). The receptors stem from a man aged 18 to 29 with alopecia areata. Some clones in this sample may be carry-over from other donors' samples.

The CDR3 sequence is CASSLGTMNTEAFF. CDR3 nucleotides: TGTGCCAGCAGCTTAGGGACCATGAACACTGAAGCTTTCTTT. The chain couples TRBV7-6 to TRBJ1-1; D ambiguous. The germline V gene has CDR1 SGHVS and CDR2 FNYEAQ. The CDR3 runs 14 residues. Between the trimmed V and J ends, which lost 1 base and 0 bases, there was a span of 6 bases.

This clonotype came up a few times. The V call is TRBV6-5, the J call TRBJ2-7; D remains ambiguous. Between the trimmed V and J ends, which lost 0 bases and 5 bases, there was a span of 8 bases. CDR1 is MNHEY and CDR2 is SVGAGI in the germline V gene. The CDR3 is made up of 13 amino acids. The CDR3 sequence is CASSYSYPNEQYF. The CDR3 DNA sequence: TGTGCCAGCAGTTACTCTTACCCTAACGAGCAGTACTTC.

This clonotype came up many times. The chain's CDR3 is CASSLGRNTEAFF. DNA for the CDR3: TGTGCCAGCAGCTTAGGTCGTAACACTGAAGCTTTCTTT. V and J are TRBV7-2 and TRBJ1-1; D is unclear. The CDR3 spans 13 residues. CDR1 is SGHTA, CDR2 FQGNSA, per germline. With 1 base removed from V and 2 bases from J, the gap between germline ends came to 5 bases.

This clonotype was recorded a few times. The chain joins TRBV7-9 to TRBJ2-5, with TRBD1 identical over 7 bases. V lost 4 bases, J lost 1 base, and 15 bases stayed unmatched. CDR3 size: 18 residues. The germline gives CDR1 SEHNR, CDR2 FQNEAQ (reference sequence). Here the CDR3 DNA reads TGTGCCAGCAGCTCAAAACGAGAAAGATACAGGGGCCAAGAGACCCAGTACTTC. Protein product: CASSSKRERYRGQETQYF. Variable domain in full (rest from reference TRBV7-9 and TRBJ2-5): DTGVSQNPRHKITKRGQNVTFRCDPISEHNRLYWYRQTLGQGPEFLTYFQNEAQLEKSRLLSDRFSAERPKGSFSTLEIQRTEQGDSAMYLCASSSKRERYRGQETQYFGPGTRLLVL.

The V and J genes are TRBV7-2 and TRBJ2-1; 11 bases line up with TRBD2. Germline CDR1 is SGHTA and CDR2 is FQGNSA. V gave up 2 bases and J gave up 8 bases; unmatched junction bases: 11. This CDR3 region has 17 residues. CDR3: CASSLLASGGPKDEQFF. In DNA form, the CDR3 reads TGTGCCAGCAGCTTATTGGCTAGCGGGGGGCCTAAGGATGAGCAGTTCTTC.

The V call is TRBV29-1, the J call TRBJ2-7; D uncertain. This CDR3 is 11 amino acids long. Germline V gene data show CDR1 as SQVTM and CDR2 as ANQGSEA. Trimming cost V 6 bases and J 1 base, with 7 bases left between them. For the CDR3, the DNA is TGCAGCGTCGGGTTTTCCTACGAGCAGTACTTC. Its protein is CSVGFSYEQYF.

This chain uses TRBV3-1 with TRBJ1-2; 7 nucleotides align to TRBD1. The germline gives CDR1 LGHDT, CDR2 YNNKEL (reference sequence). CDR3 size: 14 residues. V lost 2 bases, J lost 4 bases, and 4 bases stayed unmatched. CDR3 coding DNA: TGTGCCAGCAGCCAAATGGACAGGCCCTATGGCTACACCTTC. This encodes CASSQMDRPYGYTF.

This clonotype was recorded a few times. The chain is built from TRBV5-1 and TRBJ2-7, with unresolved D. Per germline, CDR1 SGHRS and CDR2 YFSETQ. This CDR3 region has 14 residues. Trimming removed 0 bases from V and 3 bases from J, with 10 bases in between. CDR3 sequence reads: CASSLGLENYEQYF. In DNA form, the CDR3 reads TGCGCCAGCAGCTTGGGATTGGAGAACTACGAGCAGTACTTC.

The chain recombines TRBV6-1 with TRBJ2-7, with D perhaps given as TRBD1 or TRBD2 (7 bases each). V lost 7 bases and J 1 base, leaving 20 bases between the germline ends. CDR1 is MNHNS, CDR2 SASEGT, per germline. This CDR3 is built from 16 residues. The CDR3 coding sequence is TGTGCCAGCACCATCCGCAGGGGGGGCGAGTCCTACGAGCAGTACGTC. As protein: CASTIRRGGESYEQYV.

V and J are TRBV7-9 and TRBJ1-2; 7 bases are shared with TRBD1. The CDR3 is 17 residues long. Unmatched junction bases numbered 17, after V lost 5 bases and J lost 5 bases. CDR1 and CDR2 (germline): SEHNR, FQNEAQ (reference sequence). CDR3: CASSPTGQELSIYGYTF. The CDR3 DNA reads TGTGCCAGCAGCCCCACTGGACAGGAACTCTCTATATATGGCTACACCTTC.

The J gene is TRBJ2-2, the V gene TRBV9, with 12 bases aligning to TRBD1. V shed 4 bases and J 2 bases; nucleotides not matched to a gene: 3. CDR3 length: 16 amino acids. CDR1 is SGDLS and CDR2 is YYNGEE in the germline V gene. CDR3 bases: TGTGCCAGCAGCCCAGGGACAGGGGGCAACACCGGGGAGCTGTTTTTT. This codes for CASSPGTGGNTGELFF.

This chain joins TRBV28 and TRBJ1-2, with D unclear. This CDR3 contains 13 residues. The ends were cut back, 4 bases at V and 1 base at J, with 7 bases in the middle. Per the germline V gene, CDR1 is MDHEN and CDR2 is SYDVKM. The DNA for the CDR3 is TGTGCCAGCAGTTCAACAGATAACTATGGCTACACCTTC. Protein product: CASSSTDNYGYTF.

The CDR3 region is CAILVSAGNTIYF. The DNA of the CDR3 is TGTGCCATACTGGTGTCTGCTGGAAACACCATATATTTT. The V gene is TRBV28, the J gene TRBJ1-3; unclear D gene. Looked up from germline, CDR1 is MDHEN and CDR2 is SYDVKM. V was trimmed by 10 bases and J by 2 bases, leaving 12 bases between them. CDR3 length: 13 amino acids.

This clonotype was seen a handful of times. V gene TRBV28 combines with J gene TRBJ2-1; 8 bases are a match to TRBD2. The germline V gene encodes CDR1 MDHEN and CDR2 SYDVKM. The CDR3 runs 15 residues. V was clipped by 5 bases and J by 6 bases; unmatched bases: 9. CDR3 in DNA: TGTGCCAGCAGTCCCCGGGGGGGACCGGTCAATGAGCAGTTCTTC. The encoded protein is CASSPRGGPVNEQFF.

This clonotype has at least ten counts. V is TRBV7-6 and J is TRBJ1-1; D is unclear. In germline, CDR1 is SGHVS, CDR2 FNYEAQ. The CDR3 runs to 14 residues. Trimming stripped 2 bases from V and 2 bases from J, with 9 bases between. CDR3 residues: CASSLQVGNTEAFF. The CDR3 region has the DNA TGTGCCAGCAGCTTACAAGTGGGAAACACTGAAGCTTTCTTT. The whole variable domain, filled in from reference TRBV7-6 and TRBJ1-1, reads GAGVSQSPRYKVTKRGQDVALRCDPISGHVSLYWYRQALGQGPEFLTYFNYEAQQDKSGLPNDRFSAERPEGSISTLTIQRTEQRDSAMYRCASSLQVGNTEAFFGQGTRLTVV.

CDR3 sequence: CASSTGTSGETKQFF. CDR3 nucleotide sequence: TGTGCCAGCAGCACAGGGACTAGCGGGGAAACGAAGCAGTTCTTC. The gene calls are TRBV11-2 and TRBJ2-1; 13 bases agree with TRBD2. Germline loops: CDR1 SGHAT, CDR2 FQNNGV. This CDR3 comprises 15 residues. J gave up 11 bases and V 5 bases, and 9 bases lay outside the gene matches.

This clonotype has just a few counts. The chain is built from TRBV6-5 and TRBJ2-4; D may be TRBD1 (6 bases). V shed 2 bases and J shed 11 bases, with 7 bases lying between them. This CDR3 contains 11 residues. Germline V gene data show CDR1 as MNHEY and CDR2 as SVGAGI. CDR3 region: CASSYRGFQYF. CDR3 in DNA: TGTGCCAGCAGTTACAGGGGGTTTCAGTACTTC.

This clonotype was recorded a few times. V is TRBV4-3 and J is TRBJ2-3; TRBD1 matches at 8 bases. Trimming at V came to 3 bases and at J to 4 bases, leaving 9 bases not matched to a gene. Per the germline V gene, CDR1 is LGHNA and CDR2 is YSLEER. The CDR3 runs to 16 residues. CDR3 DNA sequence: TGCGCCAGCAGCCAGGGGTCAGGGGGCCCCCCAGATACGCAGTATTTT. Amino acid sequence: CASSQGSGGPPDTQYF.

There are a few counts of this clonotype. The rearrangement uses TRBV9 and TRBJ2-6, with D perhaps TRBD2 (5 bases). The length of the CDR3 is 19 residues. Trimming cost V 3 bases and J 3 bases, with 22 bases left between them. Germline V lookup: CDR1 SGDLS, CDR2 YYNGEE. CDR3: CASSAVDRVSGIGANVLTF. The CDR3, as DNA: TGTGCCAGCAGCGCAGTAGATAGGGTTTCGGGGATTGGGGCCAACGTCCTGACTTTC. The whole variable domain, filled in from reference TRBV9 and TRBJ2-6, reads DSGVTQTPKHLITATGQRVTLRCSPRSGDLSVYWYQQSLDQGLQFLIQYYNGEERAKGNILERFSAQQFPDLHSELNLSSLELGDSALYFCASSAVDRVSGIGANVLTFGAGSRLTVL.

V gene TRBV4-3 combines with J gene TRBJ2-4, with D unresolved. Germline CDR1 LGHNA, CDR2 YSLEER. V was clipped by 1 base and J by 1 base, with 8 bases between them. CDR3 length: 15 residues. The CDR3 bases are TGCGCCAGCAGCCAAGGGGGTAGGGCCAAAAACATTCAGTACTTC. Protein sequence: CASSQGGRAKNIQYF.

V is TRBV10-1 and J is TRBJ2-2, with 8 bases identical to TRBD2. Germline V CDR1 and CDR2: WNHNN, SYGVQD (reference sequence). V was clipped by 3 bases and J by 7 bases; unmatched bases: 4. The CDR3 consists of 14 residues. CDR3 protein: CASSDRLASGELFF. Written as DNA, the CDR3 is TGCGCCAGCAGTGACCGACTAGCGAGCGGGGAGCTGTTTTTT.